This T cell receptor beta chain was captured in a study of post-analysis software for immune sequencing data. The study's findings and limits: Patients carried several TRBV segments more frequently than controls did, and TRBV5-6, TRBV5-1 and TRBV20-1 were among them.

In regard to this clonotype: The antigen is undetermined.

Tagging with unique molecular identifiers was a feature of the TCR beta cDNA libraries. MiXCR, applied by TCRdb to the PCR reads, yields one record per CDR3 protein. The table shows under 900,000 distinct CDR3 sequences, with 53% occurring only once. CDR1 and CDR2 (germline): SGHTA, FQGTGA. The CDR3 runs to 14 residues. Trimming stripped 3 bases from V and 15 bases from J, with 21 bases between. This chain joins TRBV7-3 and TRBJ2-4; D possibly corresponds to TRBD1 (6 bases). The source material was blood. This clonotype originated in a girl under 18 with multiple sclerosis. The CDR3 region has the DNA TGTGCCAGCAGCTTCGGGATTGGGGACACAGGATGGTACTTC. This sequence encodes CASSFGIGDTGWYF.